The clone carrying this T cell receptor beta chain was picked up one time. This sample was included in a study of blood T cell repertoires in COVID-19. Study information: Samples came from the United States, Italy and Spain, spanning acute and convalescent COVID-19. T cells, B-cell-depleted T cells, or PBMCs provided the cDNA or gDNA that served as material.

The CDR3 spans 16 residues. V was clipped by 4 bases and J by 6 bases, with 20 bases between them. The germline V gene encodes CDR1 SGHTS and CDR2 YDEGEE. Recruits, aged about 18 to 90 years, lived in 20 to 30 US areas. In the original processing: How many nucleated cells were present was estimated from reference gene primer amplification. The data were produced by immunoSEQ multiplex PCR, yet TCRdb's version contains in-frame clones alone and is incomplete. The V and J calls and clone size are taken from that table; D and trimming were inferred from the DNA. The table has approximately 240,000 clones, roughly nine tenths seen once; the top ten hold about 6%.

The TCR comes from a woman aged 25 to 39 with acute COVID-19. The chain is built from TRBV5-8 and TRBJ1-5; possibly TRBD1 for D (5 bases). The sequenced material came from PBMCs or T cells enriched from blood (not recorded which). The CDR3, as DNA: TGTGCCAGCAGCACCTCAGAGGTGCTGCAGGGTCAGCCCCAGCATTTT. Its translation is CASSTSEVLQGQPQHF. The complete variable domain, with remaining parts taken from reference TRBV5-8 and TRBJ1-5, reads EAGVTQSPTHLIKTRGQQATLRCSPISGHTSVYWYQQALGLGLQFLLWYDEGEERNRGNFPPRFSGRQFPNYSSELNVNALELEDSALYLCASSTSEVLQGQPQHFGDGTRLSIL.